The 20 T cell receptor beta chains listed next were all sequenced from one sample in a study of cytomegalovirus exposure and HLA in healthy donors (dated by TCRdb to about 2017). Receptor amplification or capture employed the immunoSEQ multiplex PCR assay. For the multiplex PCR, a mixture combining 60 forward primers for TCR Vbeta segments and 13 reverse primers for TCR Jbeta segments was used. TCRdb obtained this table from immuneACCESS and retained in-frame rearrangements with V and J assigned. These tables miss some clones; where compared with another copy, unresolved V genes account for less than half of the shortfall, and the remainder is unexplained. The sample has approximately 73,000 clones on record, less than 75% of them singletons. In total, the top ten clones hold approximately 5.8% of the sample. The material sequenced was PBMCs. The source of these receptors is a man in his thirties or forties in good health and CMV-seropositive.

This clone turned up a few times. The chain has TRBV10-3 and TRBJ1-1, with D perhaps matching TRBD1 (6 bases). Trimming stripped 4 bases from V and 5 bases from J, with 14 bases between. CDR1 is ENHRY and CDR2 is SYGVKD in the germline V gene. The CDR3 has 14 residues. For the CDR3, the DNA is TGTGCCATCAGTGTAGACAGGAGTCGGACTGAAGCTTTCTTT. Translated, it gives CAISVDRSRTEAFF.

The chain is built from TRBV5-1 and TRBJ1-2, with TRBD1 identical over 10 bases. The trim removed 2 bases at V and 0 bases at J, leaving 7 bases unmatched. This CDR3 contains 17 residues. CDR1 and CDR2 (germline): SGHRS, YFSETQ. The CDR3 loop is CASSFRDRGHANYGYTF. In DNA, the CDR3 is TGCGCCAGCAGCTTCCGGGACAGGGGTCACGCTAACTATGGCTACACCTTC.

The chain combines TRBV4-3 with TRBJ2-7; TRBD2 might be the D (6 bases). Per germline, CDR1 LGHNA and CDR2 YSLEER. Trimming pared 0 bases from V and 4 bases from J, leaving 13 bases between. The CDR3 has 15 amino acids. The CDR3 DNA reads as TGCGCCAGCAGCCAAGAATTGGGACTCGTTTACGAGCAGTACTTC. Translating it yields CASSQELGLVYEQYF.

The genes are TRBV28 and TRBJ1-2, with 7 nucleotides matching TRBD1. Germline V lookup: CDR1 MDHEN, CDR2 SYDVKM. The length of the CDR3 is 13 residues. V was pared by 6 bases and J by 7 bases, with 8 bases of the junction left unmatched. CDR3: CASRRQGSAGYTF. The CDR3 DNA sequence: TGTGCCAGCAGGAGACAGGGAAGTGCTGGCTACACCTTC.

The CDR3 DNA follows: TGTGCCTGGAACCCCCCGGGAGGACAGGGTAGCTCCTACGAGCAGTACTTC. This gives the protein CAWNPPGGQGSSYEQYF. The chain employs TRBV30 and TRBJ2-7; D may be TRBD1 (8 bases). The V and J ends lost 4 bases and 0 bases respectively, with 22 bases between them. This CDR3 has 17 residues. Germline values: CDR1 GTSNPN, CDR2 SVGIG (reference sequence).

The chain combines TRBV7-9 with TRBJ2-5, with 7 bases fitting TRBD1. The CDR3 loop spans 15 amino acids. Losses at the gene ends were 3 bases for V and 2 bases for J; bases not matched to a gene: 6. Germline V gene lookup returns CDR1 SEHNR and CDR2 FQNEAQ (reference sequence). The CDR3 DNA reads TGTGCCAGCAGCTTGGAAGGGGGCCGACAAGAGACCCAGTACTTC. As protein: CASSLEGGRQETQYF. The full variable domain, completed using reference TRBV7-9 and TRBJ2-5, is DTGVSQNPRHKITKRGQNVTFRCDPISEHNRLYWYRQTLGQGPEFLTYFQNEAQLEKSRLLSDRFSAERPKGSFSTLEIQRTEQGDSAMYLCASSLEGGRQETQYFGPGTRLLVL.

This chain connects TRBV28 to TRBJ2-7; tentative D call: TRBD2 (6 bases). This CDR3 comprises 12 residues. Trimming removed 3 bases from V and 4 bases from J, with 7 bases in between. Germline-derived CDR1 and CDR2 are MDHEN and SYDVKM. This CDR3 reads CASSLEGYEQYF. CDR3 coding DNA: TGTGCCAGCAGTTTGGAGGGGTACGAGCAGTACTTC.

This clone was observed a handful of times. This rearrangement joins TRBV28 to TRBJ1-1; the match to TRBD1 covers 12 bases. After removal of 2 bases from V and 5 bases from J, the junction contained 6 bases not matched to a gene. From germline, CDR1 is MDHEN and CDR2 SYDVKM. The CDR3 extends over 16 amino acids. CDR3 in amino acids: CASSLGGDRGRTEAFF. In DNA, the CDR3 is TGTGCCAGCAGTTTAGGTGGGGACAGGGGGCGGACTGAAGCTTTCTTT. The full variable domain, rest sourced from reference TRBV28 and TRBJ1-1, is DVKVTQSSRYLVKRTGEKVFLECVQDMDHENMFWYRQDPGLGLRLIYFSYDVKMKEKGDIPEGYSVSREKKERFSLILESASTNQTSMYLCASSLGGDRGRTEAFFGQGTRLTVV.

The chain joins TRBV4-2 to TRBJ1-4; D unclear. The V end was cut by 0 bases, the J end by 5 bases, with 16 bases between. The length of the CDR3 is 17 residues. CDR1 and CDR2 (germline): LGHNA, YNFKEQ. The CDR3 coding sequence is TGTGCCAGCAGCCAAGAACCCTCGACGGGAAGAAATGAAAAACTGTTTTTT. It translates to CASSQEPSTGRNEKLFF.

J is TRBJ1-2 and V is TRBV25-1, with unresolved D. Per the germline V gene, CDR1 is MGHDK and CDR2 is SYGVNS. The CDR3 length is 12 residues. V dropped 3 bases and J dropped 3 bases, with 5 bases sitting between them. The CDR3 spells CASSENYYGYTF. Written as DNA, the CDR3 is TGTGCCAGCAGTGAGAACTACTATGGCTACACCTTC.

By sample share, this clone is large. J is TRBJ2-1 and V is TRBV7-9; 8 bases agree with TRBD2. V was clipped by 5 bases and J by 2 bases; unmatched bases: 11. The CDR3 is 17 amino acids. CDR1 and CDR2 from the germline V gene are SEHNR and FQNEAQ (reference sequence). The CDR3 reads CASSTIGLAVTYNEQFF. The DNA for the CDR3 is TGTGCCAGCAGCACAATCGGACTAGCCGTCACCTACAATGAGCAGTTCTTC.

This clone was counted between two and nine times. This chain connects TRBV11-2 to TRBJ1-2; TRBD1 might be the D (6 bases). The CDR3 totals 15 residues. The germline V gene has CDR1 SGHAT and CDR2 FQNNGV. The germline V and J ends were trimmed by 0 bases and 2 bases, with 10 bases remaining between them. In DNA, the CDR3 is TGTGCCAGCAGCTTAGAGGGGGCTATAAACTATGGCTACACCTTC. Its translation is CASSLEGAINYGYTF.

The gene calls are TRBV19 and TRBJ2-5; 9 bases align to TRBD2. The J segment lost 4 bases and the V segment lost 3 bases, leaving 9 bases of the junction unmatched. The CDR3 has 16 amino acids. The V gene's germline CDR1 is LNHDA and CDR2 SQIVND (reference sequence). The CDR3 reads CASSISGTSYAETQYF. In nucleotides, the CDR3 is TGTGCCAGTAGTATTAGCGGGACTAGCTATGCAGAGACCCAGTACTTC.

The chain combines TRBV7-9 with TRBJ1-4; D gene unclear. The CDR3 loop spans 14 amino acids. Per the germline V gene, CDR1 is SEHNR and CDR2 is FQNEAQ (reference sequence). Trimming left V 5 bases short and J 4 bases short, with 11 bases between. CDR3: CASSTAGDNEKLFF. The CDR3 DNA reads TGTGCCAGCAGCACGGCGGGAGATAATGAAAAACTGTTTTTT. Based on the CDR3 plus reference TRBV7-9 and TRBJ1-4, the full variable domain is DTGVSQNPRHKITKRGQNVTFRCDPISEHNRLYWYRQTLGQGPEFLTYFQNEAQLEKSRLLSDRFSAERPKGSFSTLEIQRTEQGDSAMYLCASSTAGDNEKLFFGSGTQLSVL.

The V gene is TRBV20-1, the J gene TRBJ1-2; the match to TRBD1 covers 7 bases. Trimming took 6 bases from V and 7 from J; bases not matched to a gene: 5. The CDR3 covers 11 residues. Germline CDR1 and CDR2: DFQATT and SNEGSKA (reference sequence). CDR3: CSANNRGGYTF. The CDR3 coding sequence is TGCAGTGCAAACAACAGGGGTGGCTACACCTTC.

This chain joins TRBV7-9 and TRBJ2-1; 10 nucleotides align to TRBD2. The CDR3 has 19 residues. V gave up 5 bases and J gave up 4 bases; unmatched junction bases: 17. Germline assignment: CDR1 SEHNR and CDR2 FQNEAQ (reference sequence). CDR3 DNA: TGTGCCAGCAGCCCACGGACAAGAGCGGGAGGGTCGGGGTACAATGAGCAGTTCTTC. Its protein product is CASSPRTRAGGSGYNEQFF.

The genes are TRBV6-5 and TRBJ1-1; TRBD1 matches at 7 bases. CDR1 is MNHEY, CDR2 SVGAGI, per germline. After removal of 2 bases from V and 3 bases from J, the junction contained 3 bases not matched to a gene. This CDR3 spans 14 amino acids. The CDR3 DNA sequence: TGTGCCAGCAGTTACCGCGGACAGGACACTGAAGCTTTCTTT. Translated, it gives CASSYRGQDTEAFF.

This clone was found a few times. The rearrangement joins TRBV6-1 to TRBJ2-2; tentative D call: TRBD2 (5 bases). This CDR3 has 11 residues. Germline V gene lookup returns CDR1 MNHNS and CDR2 SASEGT. V was pared by 8 bases and J by 6 bases, with 7 bases between. The CDR3 coding sequence is TGTGCCAGCTGGACTTCCGGGGAGCTGTTTTTT. It yields the protein CASWTSGELFF.

The gene calls are TRBV5-6 and TRBJ2-5, with 10 bases matching TRBD2. The CDR3 contains 17 residues. Germline-derived CDR1 and CDR2 are SGHDT and YYEEEE. V shed 4 bases and J 4 bases; nucleotides not matched to a gene: 13. This CDR3 reads CASSRRALRLAGETQYF. In DNA form, the CDR3 reads TGTGCCAGCAGCCGCCGTGCCCTGAGACTAGCGGGAGAGACCCAGTACTTC.

V is TRBV4-3 and J is TRBJ2-5; a weak D match, TRBD2 (5 bases). V lost 0 bases and J 5 bases, leaving 13 bases between the germline ends. CDR3 length equals 15 residues. CDR1 and CDR2 from the germline V gene are LGHNA and YSLEER. The chain's CDR3 is CASSQDRGVVETQYF. DNA of the CDR3: TGCGCCAGCAGCCAAGATCGGGGAGTAGTGGAGACCCAGTACTTC.